This T cell receptor (beta chain) was sequenced during a study of cytomegalovirus exposure and HLA in healthy donors. With respect to this clone: Antigen unknown.

The CDR3 is 13 residues long. Germline CDR1 SGHVS, CDR2 FNYEAQ. The V end was cut by 3 bases, the J end by 7 bases, with 7 bases between. Findings of the study overall: Analysis was performed later, and it showed HLA-associated TCR beta chains to be more clonally expanded than equally common others. Despite most TCR sequences being rare, some public TCRs occurred in many donors. A later analysis linked a missense DCLRE1C variant to TCR beta V- and J-gene trimming.

With 60 Vbeta and 13 Jbeta primers, the PCR was carried out. Clones were sequenced by immunoSEQ multiplex PCR, and TCRdb holds only the in-frame ones, with some missing. The data contain hundreds of thousands of clones, 80% to 90% of them seen just once; the ten biggest clones take up more than 2%. Sequenced material: PBMCs. The chain recombines TRBV7-6 with TRBJ1-6; D call uncertain. The sequence was obtained from a young woman in good health and CMV-seronegative. CDR3 DNA: TGTGCCAGCAGCTTGGTGGCCAATTCACCCCTCCACTTT. Encoded protein: CASSLVANSPLHF.